This T cell receptor beta chain is from a study of OX40 agonist ivuxolimab in advanced cancers. Study-level findings and limits: Clonal expansion by week 6 occurred in CD4+ and CD8+ blood T cells (at 0.1 to 3.0 mg/kg).

Notes on this clone: The antigen is unknown.

Only in-frame clones appear in the TCRdb table, and some are missing; sequencing was by immunoSEQ multiplex PCR. The sample yields about 92,000 clones, 90% to 95% seen once. The sample consisted of CD4+ or CD8+ T cells sorted from blood, taken in a trial of the OX40 agonist ivuxolimab. This clonotype originated in an adult with an advanced solid tumor such as melanoma, head and neck, liver or kidney cancer.

CDR3 in amino acids: CATWTGDMNTEAFF. DNA for the CDR3: TGTGCCACTTGGACAGGGGACATGAACACTGAAGCTTTCTTT. The chain couples TRBV10-3 to TRBJ1-1; TRBD1 matches at 9 bases. Losses at the gene ends were 10 bases for V and 0 bases for J; bases not matched to a gene: 6. CDR3 length: 14 amino acids. The germline CDR1 and CDR2 sequences are ENHRY and SYGVKD.